One and the same sample provided the 4 T cell receptor beta chains below, sequenced in a study of CD8+CD57+ T cells in acquired aplastic anemia (dated by TCRdb to the late 2010s). Patients chosen for sequencing had shown expansion of CD8+CD57+ cells by flow cytometry. The listed sequencing device is Illumina HiSeq 2000. Profiling of TCR beta VDJ combinations and CDR3 sequences used genomic DNA as the template. Through fastp at Q25 and MiXCR, TCRdb rebuilt clones from the public reads, retaining in-frame beta chains. A single entry per CDR3 protein holds the most common genes and DNA from its merged rows. Present in this sample are some 170,000 distinct CDR3 sequences, roughly 48% of which were seen just once. The ten top clones hold around 1.1% of the sample. The sample taken for sequencing was sorted CD4+, CD8+, or CD8+CD57+ T cells (not recorded which) from PBMCs. All receptors come from a human donor with aplastic anemia.

CDR3 DNA: TGTGCCACCAGTGAACAGGGTTATGGCTACACCTTC. Protein sequence: CATSEQGYGYTF. This sequence joins TRBV24-1 and TRBJ1-2; perhaps TRBD1 as D (6 bases). The CDR3 sequence is 12 residues long. The germline V and J ends were trimmed by 4 bases and 5 bases, with 7 bases remaining between them. Per germline, CDR1 KGHDR and CDR2 SFDVKD.

The chain has TRBV20-1 and TRBJ1-6; 7 bases align to TRBD1. Looked up from germline, CDR1 is DFQATT and CDR2 is SNEGSKA (reference sequence). The CDR3 has 15 residues. Trimming removed 6 bases from V and 5 bases from J; junction bases left unmatched: 10. CDR3 region: CSAPLGTADNSPLHF. The CDR3 nucleotides read TGCAGTGCCCCTCTGGGGACAGCGGATAATTCACCCCTCCACTTT.

The V and J genes are TRBV15 and TRBJ2-7; 8 positions match TRBD1. Germline CDR1 is LNHNV and CDR2 is YYDKDF (reference sequence). The V and J ends lost 0 bases and 12 bases, in that order; junction bases with no gene match: 7. The CDR3 sequence is 13 residues long. CDR3 bases: TGTGCCACCAGCAGAGATCTTTGGGACAGGCCGTACTTC. Translated, it gives CATSRDLWDRPYF.

This clonotype occurred a few times. This sequence joins TRBV7-6 and TRBJ2-5; D could derive from TRBD1 or TRBD2 (5 bases each). From germline, CDR1 is SGHVS and CDR2 FNYEAQ. V lost 1 base to trimming and J lost 0 bases, with 9 bases between them. This CDR3 comprises 15 residues. CDR3 region: CASSLGVGDQETQYF. CDR3 bases: TGTGCCAGCAGCTTAGGGGTGGGGGACCAAGAGACCCAGTACTTC.